A single sample gave rise to the 26 T cell receptor beta chains below, sequenced in a study of cytomegalovirus exposure and HLA in healthy donors. Vbeta (60) and Jbeta (13) primers were used in the PCR. The method was immunoSEQ multiplex PCR; TCRdb's version includes in-frame clones alone and lacks a portion of them. The sample includes nearly 95,000 clones, roughly three fifths of them seen just once. Sequences were obtained from PBMCs. Receptors were obtained from a woman in her 30s in good health and CMV-seronegative.

The V call is TRBV28, the J call TRBJ2-5; weak D call: TRBD1 (5 bases). Looked up from germline, CDR1 is MDHEN and CDR2 is SYDVKM. V was clipped by 4 bases and J by 4 bases, with 25 bases between them. The CDR3 extends over 18 amino acids. In DNA form, the CDR3 reads TGTGCCAGCAGTTCCAGCCTGGATCGAGGCCGCCAGGGAGAGACCCAGTACTTC. Amino acid sequence: CASSSSLDRGRQGETQYF.

The genes are TRBV11-2 and TRBJ1-2; tentatively, D is TRBD1 (6 bases). The CDR3 extends over 15 amino acids. Trimming shortened V by 6 bases and J by 4 bases, and 18 bases separated the two germline ends. Looked up from germline, CDR1 is SGHAT and CDR2 is FQNNGV. The CDR3 DNA reads TGTGCCAGCAGACCCGGCGGGGGGCTGGGCTATGGCTACACCTTC. It specifies CASRPGGGLGYGYTF.

This chain joins TRBV15 and TRBJ1-6; D might be TRBD1 (5 bases). The CDR3 spans 15 residues. V lost 0 bases and J 14 bases, leaving 17 bases between the germline ends. Looked up from germline, CDR1 is LNHNV and CDR2 is YYDKDF (reference sequence). CDR3 sequence: CATSRDRAPWGALHF. The CDR3 DNA reads as TGTGCCACCAGCAGAGATAGAGCCCCGTGGGGGGCCCTCCACTTT. Combining the CDR3 with reference TRBV15 and TRBJ1-6 gives the whole variable domain DAMVIQNPRYQVTQFGKPVTLSCSQTLNHNVMYWYQQKSSQAPKLLFHYYDKDFNNEADTPDNFQSRRPNTSFCFLDIRSPGLGDTAMYLCATSRDRAPWGALHFGNGTRLTVT.

This clone has only a few counts. The V and J genes are TRBV12-5 and TRBJ1-2, with 10 bases identical to TRBD1. Trimming took 6 bases from V and 8 from J; bases not matched to a gene: 6. Germline V gene sequence: CDR1 LGHNT, CDR2 FRNRAP. The CDR3 runs to 13 residues. The CDR3 bases are TGTGCTAGTGGATCTGACAGGGGGCGCGGCTACACCTTC. It yields the protein CASGSDRGRGYTF. Complete variable domain (other parts from reference TRBV12-5 and TRBJ1-2): DARVTQTPRHKVTEMGQEVTMRCQPILGHNTVFWYRQTMMQGLELLAYFRNRAPLDDSGMPKDRFSAEMPDATLATLKIQPSEPRDSAVYFCASGSDRGRGYTFGSGTRLTVV.

This clone was counted only a few times. This rearrangement joins TRBV7-9 to TRBJ2-5; D is possibly TRBD2 (7 bases). Germline CDR1 is SEHNR and CDR2 is FQNEAQ (reference sequence). Trimming left V 4 bases short and J 3 bases short, with 18 bases between. This CDR3 has 16 residues. In DNA, the CDR3 is TGTGCCAGCAGCTCCGCGGGGGCCTTAAAAAAAGAGACCCAGTACTTC. Translation: CASSSAGALKKETQYF.

This clone was found a few times. The CDR3 sequence is CASNKDGLGGVSNEKLFF. The CDR3 nucleotides read TGCGCCAGCAACAAAGATGGATTAGGGGGGGTATCTAATGAAAAACTGTTTTTT. The chain joins TRBV4-1 to TRBJ1-4, with a weak D call TRBD1 (6 bases). V was clipped by 7 bases and J by 3 bases, with 24 bases between them. Germline lookup yields CDR1 MGHRA and CDR2 YSYEKL. The CDR3 length is 18 residues.

This clone has just a few counts. This CDR3 is CASVEGNAYEQYF. The CDR3 coding sequence is TGTGCCAGCGTAGAGGGAAATGCCTACGAGCAGTACTTC. The chain carries TRBV6-1 and TRBJ2-7; a possible D gene is TRBD2 (5 bases). V was trimmed by 8 bases and J by 2 bases, leaving 13 bases between them. In germline, CDR1 is MNHNS, CDR2 SASEGT. This CDR3 region has 13 residues.

This chain links TRBV19 with TRBJ2-7; D unresolved. This CDR3 contains 13 residues. CDR1 LNHDA and CDR2 SQIVND come from the germline V gene (reference sequence). Trimming removed 3 bases from V and 5 bases from J, with 11 bases in between. The CDR3 region has the DNA TGTGCCAGTAGTATGACTTCTAGTCACGAGCAGTACTTC. Protein product: CASSMTSSHEQYF.

The rearrangement joins TRBV28 to TRBJ1-3, with no clear D. The CDR3 covers 13 residues. CDR1 is MDHEN, CDR2 SYDVKM, per germline. Deletions cut 3 bases from V and 8 bases from J, with 11 bases between. DNA of the CDR3: TGTGCCAGCAGTTTGCCGGGTTGGGACACCATATATTTT. This translates into CASSLPGWDTIYF. Combining the CDR3 with reference TRBV28 and TRBJ1-3 gives the whole variable domain DVKVTQSSRYLVKRTGEKVFLECVQDMDHENMFWYRQDPGLGLRLIYFSYDVKMKEKGDIPEGYSVSREKKERFSLILESASTNQTSMYLCASSLPGWDTIYFGEGSWLTVV.

In this sample, this clone turned up a few times. V gene TRBV7-2 combines with J gene TRBJ2-3; possible D gene TRBD1, 6 bases. The germline V gene has CDR1 SGHTA and CDR2 FQGNSA. Trimming took off 2 bases at V and 1 base at J, with 10 bases between the two ends. The length of the CDR3 is 15 residues. The CDR3 spells CASSLQQGRTDTQYF. CDR3 nucleotide sequence: TGTGCCAGCAGCTTACAACAGGGACGCACAGATACGCAGTATTTT.

The rearrangement links TRBV27 to TRBJ2-3; the match to TRBD1 covers 7 bases. This CDR3 has 15 amino acids. Germline CDR1 MNHEY, CDR2 SMNVEV (reference sequence). V lost 3 bases, J lost 3 bases, and 6 bases stayed unmatched. DNA of the CDR3: TGTGCCAGCAGTTTGTGGCCCAGGGGGACAGATACGCAGTATTTT. Translating gives CASSLWPRGTDTQYF.

The J gene is TRBJ1-1, the V gene TRBV7-2; D remains unclear. V lost 3 bases and J lost 4, with 9 bases in between. Germline CDR1 is SGHTA and CDR2 is FQGNSA. CDR3 length: 13 residues. The CDR3 DNA reads TGTGCCAGCAGCTTGGATGACACCACTGAAGCTTTCTTT. It codes for CASSLDDTTEAFF. The entire variable domain, with the rest obtained from reference TRBV7-2 and TRBJ1-1, is as follows: GAGVSQSPSNKVTEKGKDVELRCDPISGHTALYWYRQSLGQGLEFLIYFQGNSAPDKSGLPSDRFSAERTGGSVSTLTIQRTQQEDSAVYLCASSLDDTTEAFFGQGTRLTVV.

The V gene is TRBV7-9, the J gene TRBJ1-1; 10 bases fit TRBD1. CDR3 length: 17 residues. Trimming cost V 3 bases and J 1 base; bases outside gene matches: 8. The germline V gene has CDR1 SEHNR and CDR2 FQNEAQ (reference sequence). The CDR3 region has the DNA TGTGCCAGCAGCTTTCGACAGGGGGCTCGATGGAACACTGAAGCTTTCTTT. This translates into CASSFRQGARWNTEAFF.

This clone was seen a few times. The chain uses TRBV29-1 and TRBJ1-4; TRBD1 matches at 12 bases. This CDR3 spans 19 amino acids. Losses at the gene ends were 0 bases for V and 8 bases for J; bases not matched to a gene: 16. Germline V lookup: CDR1 SQVTM, CDR2 ANQGSEA. The CDR3 region is CSVEDPIGGQGASREKLFF. DNA for the CDR3: TGCAGCGTTGAAGATCCAATCGGGGGACAGGGGGCCTCGCGGGAAAAACTGTTTTTT.

The gene calls are TRBV9 and TRBJ2-7, with TRBD1 identical over 9 bases. This CDR3 is 15 amino acids long. CDR1 SGDLS and CDR2 YYNGEE come from the germline V gene. V was clipped by 4 bases and J by 6 bases; unmatched bases: 11. CDR3 in DNA: TGTGCCAGCAGCTTATCCGGGACAGGGCGGTCCGAGCAGTACTTC. Translating it yields CASSLSGTGRSEQYF.

This clone appeared once. The rearrangement links TRBV5-4 to TRBJ2-7, with TRBD1 matching over 8 bases. The trim removed 4 bases at V and 5 bases at J, leaving 8 bases unmatched. The CDR3 has 14 residues. The germline V gene has CDR1 SGHNT and CDR2 YYREEE (reference sequence). CDR3 in DNA: TGTGCCAGCAGCCAGCGGACAGGGAAGAACGAGCAGTACTTC. Its translation: CASSQRTGKNEQYF.

This chain links TRBV19 with TRBJ1-5, with D perhaps TRBD1 (5 bases). V was clipped by 2 bases and J by 4 bases, with 12 bases between them. The CDR3 contains 15 residues. Germline V gene sequence: CDR1 LNHDA, CDR2 SQIVND (reference sequence). DNA for the CDR3: TGTGCCAGTAGTATATCCAGGGCGAATAATCAGCCCCAGCATTTT. Translating it yields CASSISRANNQPQHF.

This CDR3 reads CASSPGRGAGGNEQFF. CDR3 in DNA: TGTGCCAGCAGCCCTGGCCGGGGGGCTGGAGGCAATGAGCAGTTCTTC. The genes are TRBV28 and TRBJ2-1, with a possible D match to TRBD2 (7 bases). Deletions cut 6 bases from V and 6 bases from J, with 21 bases between. The CDR3 is made up of 16 amino acids. CDR1 MDHEN and CDR2 SYDVKM come from the germline V gene.

The chain uses TRBV5-1 and TRBJ2-3; 7 positions match TRBD2. CDR1 and CDR2 (germline): SGHRS, YFSETQ. There are 15 residues in the CDR3. The junction had 5 bases not matched to a gene; V was cut back by 4 bases and J by 0 bases. The CDR3 bases are TGCGCCAGCAGCCGCGGGGGTCCTAGCACAGATACGCAGTATTTT. Translating it yields CASSRGGPSTDTQYF.

This chain links TRBV28 with TRBJ1-3; no reliable D call. The CDR3 sequence is 15 residues long. Looked up from germline, CDR1 is MDHEN and CDR2 is SYDVKM. V was shortened by 1 base and J by 0 bases, with 7 bases between the two germline ends. Here the CDR3 reads CASSLLASSGNTIYF. CDR3 DNA: TGTGCCAGCAGTTTATTAGCCTCCTCTGGAAACACCATATATTTT.

The J gene is TRBJ2-2, the V gene TRBV6-5, with unresolved D. V dropped 7 bases and J dropped 4 bases, with 7 bases sitting between them. The CDR3 loop spans 12 amino acids. Germline assignment: CDR1 MNHEY and CDR2 SVGAGI. Written as DNA, the CDR3 is TGTGCCAGCAACTCCCCCACCGGGGAGCTGTTTTTT. Amino acid sequence: CASNSPTGELFF.

V is TRBV6-1 and J is TRBJ1-1; D is possibly TRBD1 (6 bases). This CDR3 is built from 17 residues. In germline, CDR1 is MNHNS, CDR2 SASEGT. V lost 2 bases, J lost 0 bases, and 16 bases lay in between. The CDR3 DNA sequence: TGTGCCAGCAGTGAACTGGGGCAGGGGCCCATGAACACTGAAGCTTTCTTT. Encoded protein: CASSELGQGPMNTEAFF.

The chain links TRBV4-2 to TRBJ2-2, with 9 bases that match TRBD1. The V segment lost 4 bases and the J segment 4 bases; nucleotides outside the gene matches: 7. Germline V gene data show CDR1 as LGHNA and CDR2 as YNFKEQ. CDR3 length equals 16 residues. The CDR3 loop is CASSPMGQGVTGELFF. The CDR3 DNA is TGTGCCAGCAGCCCTATGGGACAGGGCGTCACCGGGGAGCTGTTTTTT.

A few counts support this clone. The chain links TRBV25-1 to TRBJ2-5; 9 nucleotides match TRBD2. CDR3 size: 15 residues. CDR1 and CDR2 from the germline V gene are MGHDK and SYGVNS. J was trimmed by 5 bases and V by 3 bases; bases with no gene match: 7. CDR3 loop: CASSDYLGLAETQYF. The DNA for the CDR3 is TGTGCCAGCAGTGACTATCTGGGACTAGCTGAGACCCAGTACTTC.

This chain joins TRBV18 and TRBJ2-2; TRBD2 is a possible D gene (6 bases). The CDR3 extends over 17 amino acids. Per germline, CDR1 KGHSH and CDR2 LQKENI. The V end lost 2 bases, the J end lost 5 bases, and 18 bases lay between the germline ends. In DNA, the CDR3 is TGTGCCAGCTCACCAAACCCTAGAGGGAGGAGTACCGGGGAGCTGTTTTTT. It specifies CASSPNPRGRSTGELFF.

This clone was seen a single time. The rearrangement uses TRBV27 and TRBJ2-7, with D perhaps TRBD2 (6 bases). This CDR3 region has 12 residues. V shed 1 base and J shed 6 bases, with 7 bases lying between them. The V gene's germline CDR1 is MNHEY and CDR2 SMNVEV (reference sequence). DNA of the CDR3: TGTGCCAGCAGTTTATGGGGAGGCGAGCAGTACTTC. Translation gives CASSLWGGEQYF.